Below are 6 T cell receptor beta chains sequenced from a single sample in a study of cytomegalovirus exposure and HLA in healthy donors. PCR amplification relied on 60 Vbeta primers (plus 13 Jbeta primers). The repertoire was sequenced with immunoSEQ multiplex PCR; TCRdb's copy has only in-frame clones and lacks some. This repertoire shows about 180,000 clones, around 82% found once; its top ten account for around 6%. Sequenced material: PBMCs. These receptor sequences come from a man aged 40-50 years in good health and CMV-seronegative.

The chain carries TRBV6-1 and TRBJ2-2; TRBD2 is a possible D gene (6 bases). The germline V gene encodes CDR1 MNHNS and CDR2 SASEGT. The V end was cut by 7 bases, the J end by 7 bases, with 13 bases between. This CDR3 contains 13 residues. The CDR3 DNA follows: TGTGCCAGCAATCAAGCGGGCGTCGGGGAGCTGTTTTTT. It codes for CASNQAGVGELFF.

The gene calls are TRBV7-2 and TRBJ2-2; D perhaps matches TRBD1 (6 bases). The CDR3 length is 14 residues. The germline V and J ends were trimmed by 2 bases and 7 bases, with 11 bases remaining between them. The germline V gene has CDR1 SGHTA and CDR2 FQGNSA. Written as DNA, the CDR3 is TGTGCCAGCAGCTTAAACAGGGAAATCGGGGAGCTGTTTTTT. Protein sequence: CASSLNREIGELFF.

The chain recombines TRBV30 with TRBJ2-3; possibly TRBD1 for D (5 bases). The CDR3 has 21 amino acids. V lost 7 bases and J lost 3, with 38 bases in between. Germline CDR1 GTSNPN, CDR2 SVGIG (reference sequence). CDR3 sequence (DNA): TGTGCCTCGGAAACTATACTATGGGGCTCGGCAACCCAACTTCCGACAGATACGCAGTATTTT. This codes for CASETILWGSATQLPTDTQYF.

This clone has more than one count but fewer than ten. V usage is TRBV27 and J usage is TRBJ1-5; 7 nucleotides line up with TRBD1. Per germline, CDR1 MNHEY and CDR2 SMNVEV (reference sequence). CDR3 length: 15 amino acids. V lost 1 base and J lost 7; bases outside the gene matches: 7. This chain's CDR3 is CASSLLGQRGQPQHF. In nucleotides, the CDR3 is TGTGCCAGCAGTTTATTGGGACAGAGGGGACAGCCCCAGCATTTT.

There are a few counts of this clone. The CDR3 spells CASSETGNTEAFF. The CDR3, as DNA: TGTGCCAGCAGCGAAACAGGGAACACTGAAGCTTTCTTT. The V gene is TRBV9, the J gene TRBJ1-1, with D perhaps TRBD1 (5 bases). The germline V gene has CDR1 SGDLS and CDR2 YYNGEE. V was cut by 3 bases and J by 1 base, with 7 bases left in between. The CDR3 contains 13 residues.

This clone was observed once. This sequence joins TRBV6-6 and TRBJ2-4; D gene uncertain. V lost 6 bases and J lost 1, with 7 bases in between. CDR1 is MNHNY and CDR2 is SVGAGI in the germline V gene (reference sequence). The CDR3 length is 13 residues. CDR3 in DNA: TGTGCCAGCAGGGCCCAGGCCAAAAACATTCAGTACTTC. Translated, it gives CASRAQAKNIQYF.